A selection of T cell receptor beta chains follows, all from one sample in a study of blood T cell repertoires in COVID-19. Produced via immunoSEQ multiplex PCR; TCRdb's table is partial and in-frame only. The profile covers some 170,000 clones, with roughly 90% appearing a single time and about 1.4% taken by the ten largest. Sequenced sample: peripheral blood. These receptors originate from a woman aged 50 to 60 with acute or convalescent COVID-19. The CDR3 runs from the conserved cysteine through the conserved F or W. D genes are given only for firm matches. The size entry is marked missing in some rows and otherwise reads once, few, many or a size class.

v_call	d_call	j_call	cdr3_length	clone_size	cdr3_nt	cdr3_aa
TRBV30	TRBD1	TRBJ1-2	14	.	TGTGCCTGGACCGGGACAGGGAGGATATATGGCTACACCTTC	CAWTGTGRIYGYTF
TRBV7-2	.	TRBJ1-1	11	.	TGTGCCAGCAGCTTAAACCGGGGAGCTTTCTTT	CASSLNRGAFF
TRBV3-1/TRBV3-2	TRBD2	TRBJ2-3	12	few	TGTGCCAGCAGCCAAGAGCGGGAGAATTTGTATTTT	CASSQERENLYF
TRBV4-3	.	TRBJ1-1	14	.	TGCGCCAGCAGCCAAGAAATCGGGAACACTGAAGCTTTCTTT	CASSQEIGNTEAFF
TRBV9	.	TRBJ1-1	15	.	TGTGCCAGCAGCGTAGTAGGAGGGGTGAACACTGAAGCTTTCTTT	CASSVVGGVNTEAFF
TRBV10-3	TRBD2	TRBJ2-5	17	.	TGTGCCATCAGTGACTTATTGGGGAGGGCCGGGATGGAGACCCAGTACTTC	CAISDLLGRAGMETQYF
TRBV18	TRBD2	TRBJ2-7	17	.	TGTGCCAGCTCACCACCAACCACTAGCGGGAGCTCCTACGAGCAGTACTTC	CASSPPTTSGSSYEQYF
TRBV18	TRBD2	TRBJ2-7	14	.	TGTGCCAGCTGCGCCGGGACTACCTCCTACGAGCAGTACTTC	CASCAGTTSYEQYF
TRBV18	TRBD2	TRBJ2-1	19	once	TGTGCCAGCTCACCTCTAGGGACTAGCGGGAGAAGATCCTACAATGAGCAGTTCTTC	CASSPLGTSGRRSYNEQFF
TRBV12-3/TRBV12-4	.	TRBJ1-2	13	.	TGTGCCAGCAGTTTAAACAGCAACTATGGCTACACCTTC	CASSLNSNYGYTF
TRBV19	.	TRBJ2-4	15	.	TGTGCCAGTTCCAGGGGTGACTCGTTCAAAAACATTCAGTACTTC	CASSRGDSFKNIQYF
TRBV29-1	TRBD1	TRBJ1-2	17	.	TGCATCGCCCTAAAATCGGGACAGGGCGGTTCCCGGTATGGCTACACCTTC	CIALKSGQGGSRYGYTF
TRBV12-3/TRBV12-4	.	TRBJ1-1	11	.	TGTGCCAGCAGTTCCCAGGGTGGAGCTTTCTTT	CASSSQGGAFF
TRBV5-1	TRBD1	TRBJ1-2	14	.	TGCGCCAGCAGCTTAATGGGACAGGGTCACGGCTACACCTTC	CASSLMGQGHGYTF
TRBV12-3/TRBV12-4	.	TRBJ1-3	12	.	TGTGCCGGGGGGTTGGCTGGAAACACCATATATTTT	CAGGLAGNTIYF
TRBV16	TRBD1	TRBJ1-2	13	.	TGTGCCAGCAGCCCGTCAGGGGGGCATGGCTACACCTTC	CASSPSGGHGYTF
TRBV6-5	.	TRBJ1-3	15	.	TGTGCCAGCAGGGTCGGGGAATTCTCTGGAAACACCATATATTTT	CASRVGEFSGNTIYF
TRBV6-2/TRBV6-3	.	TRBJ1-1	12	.	TGTGCCAGCAGTTACGCGGGCACTGAAGCTTTCTTT	CASSYAGTEAFF
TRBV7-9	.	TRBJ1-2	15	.	TGTGCCAGCAGCCCCGACAGGACGACCTCCTATGGCTACACCTTC	CASSPDRTTSYGYTF
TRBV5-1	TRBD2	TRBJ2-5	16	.	TGCGCCAGCAGCTTGGGCGGGACTAGCGGGCAAGAGACCCAGTACTTC	CASSLGGTSGQETQYF
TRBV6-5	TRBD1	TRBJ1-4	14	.	TGTGCCAGCAACAGAGACAGGGGTGATGAAAAACTGTTTTTT	CASNRDRGDEKLFF
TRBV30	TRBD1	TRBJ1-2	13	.	TGTGCCTGGAGTGTGCAGGGGGCGGGTGGCTACACCTTC	CAWSVQGAGGYTF
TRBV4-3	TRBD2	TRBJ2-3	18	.	TGCGCCAGCAGCCAAGACCTTCGTAGCGGGATTGCGGGTGATACGCAGTATTTT	CASSQDLRSGIAGDTQYF
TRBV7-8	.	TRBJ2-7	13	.	TGTGCCAGCAGCGAGGGGGGGATCCGGGGCCTGCACTTC	CASSEGGIRGLHF
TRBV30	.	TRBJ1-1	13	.	TGTGCCTGGAGTGTACGAAGGGGGACTGAAGCTTTCTTT	CAWSVRRGTEAFF
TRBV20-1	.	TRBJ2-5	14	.	TGCAGTGCTAGTCGGACCCCGGAGGGAGAGACCCAGTACTTC	CSASRTPEGETQYF
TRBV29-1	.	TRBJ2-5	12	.	TGCAGCACAAGGACAGCTGTCTTGACCCAGTACTTC	CSTRTAVLTQYF
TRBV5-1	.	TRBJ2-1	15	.	TGCGCCAGCAGCTGGACTGAGAGCTCCTACAATGAGCAGTTCTTC	CASSWTESSYNEQFF
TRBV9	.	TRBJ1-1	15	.	TGTGCCAGCAGCGCTTGGGACATGGTGAACACTGAAGCTTTCTTT	CASSAWDMVNTEAFF
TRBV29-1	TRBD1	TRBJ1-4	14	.	TGCAGCGTACAGACAGGGAGGATAGATGAAAAACTGTTTTTT	CSVQTGRIDEKLFF
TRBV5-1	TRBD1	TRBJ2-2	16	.	TGCGCCAGCAGCGCGACAGGGGCGCTGGGAGGCGGGGAGCTGTTTTTT	CASSATGALGGGELFF
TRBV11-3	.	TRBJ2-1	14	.	TGTGCCAGCAGCACAGAGGGAGGACAAAATGAGCAGTTCTTC	CASSTEGGQNEQFF
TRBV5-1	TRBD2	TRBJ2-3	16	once	TGCGCCAGCAGCGCCGGACTAGCGGGGGAGGTAGATACGCAGTATTTT	CASSAGLAGEVDTQYF
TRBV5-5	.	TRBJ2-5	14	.	TGTGCCAGCAGCTTGGGACAGACTCAAGAGACCCAGTACTTC	CASSLGQTQETQYF
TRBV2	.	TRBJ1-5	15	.	TGTGCCAGCAGTCTTGGGACAAATGGCAATCAGCCCCAGCATTTT	CASSLGTNGNQPQHF
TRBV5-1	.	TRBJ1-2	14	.	TGCGCCAGCAATGTGGATGGACAGACCTATGGCTACACCTTC	CASNVDGQTYGYTF
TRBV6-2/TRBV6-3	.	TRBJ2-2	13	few	TGTGCCAGCAGCCCGGGAGTCACCGGGGAGCTGTTTTTT	CASSPGVTGELFF
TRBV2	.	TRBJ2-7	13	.	TGTGCCAGCAGTGGGGGACACTCCTACGAGCAGTACTTC	CASSGGHSYEQYF
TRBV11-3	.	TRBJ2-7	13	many	TGTGCCAGCAGCTTAGCAGAGGATTACGAGCAGTACTTC	CASSLAEDYEQYF
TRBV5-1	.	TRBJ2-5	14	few	TGCGCCAGCAGCATTCGACAGCCCGGAGAGACCCAGTACTTC	CASSIRQPGETQYF
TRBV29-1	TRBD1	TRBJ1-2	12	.	TGCAGCGTAATGGGACAGGACTATGGCTACACCTTC	CSVMGQDYGYTF
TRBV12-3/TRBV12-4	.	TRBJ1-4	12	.	TGTGCCAGCAGCTCCTTTAATGAAAAACTGTTTTTT	CASSSFNEKLFF